The text below deals with one TCR beta chain. This entry belongs to a study of control samples from healthy donors and cancer patients. Produced via immunoSEQ multiplex PCR; TCRdb's table is partial and in-frame only. The table records 250,000 to 300,000 clones, roughly 80% of them present only once. This CDR3 comprises 15 residues. Germline CDR1 reads MGHRA; CDR2 reads YSYEKL. With V trimmed by 0 bases and J by 7 bases, 2 bases remained unmatched. The chain uses TRBV4-1 and TRBJ2-3, with 12 bases lining up with TRBD2. The sample consisted of PBMCs. The clonotype comes from a woman in her sixties with lung cancer. CDR3 residues: CASSQDRTSGNTQYF. CDR3 in DNA: TGCGCCAGCAGCCAAGATCGGACTAGCGGGAATACGCAGTATTTT.